Below are 31 T cell receptor beta chains sequenced from a single sample in a study of T-cell reconstitution after alpha-beta-depleted transplantation in children. Preparation of the TCRbeta library was carried out with unique molecular identifiers. TCRdb analysed the PCR reads with MiXCR anew, one entry per CDR3 protein. The profile covers approximately 420,000 distinct CDR3 sequences, with around 9.9% appearing a single time and roughly 5.1% taken by the ten largest. The sequencing here drew on PBMCs from the stem cell graft donor, taken from the stem cell graft. The receptors come from a human donor who donated a stem cell graft to a child with acute myeloid leukemia.

This sequence joins TRBV4-1 and TRBJ1-2; weak D call: TRBD1 (5 bases). From germline, CDR1 is MGHRA and CDR2 YSYEKL. The CDR3 extends over 15 amino acids. Between the trimmed V and J ends, which lost 0 bases and 7 bases, there was a span of 15 bases. The CDR3 coding sequence is TGCGCCAGCAGCCAAGATCCCCCCACAGGTCTTGGCTACACCTTC. Translated: CASSQDPPTGLGYTF.

The chain has TRBV7-6 and TRBJ2-2; D perhaps matches TRBD1 (6 bases). This CDR3 is built from 17 residues. CDR1 is SGHVS, CDR2 FNYEAQ, per germline. Trimming took off 1 base at V and 3 bases at J, with 15 bases between the two ends. CDR3: CASSLERPGVYTGELFF. The CDR3 nucleotides read TGTGCCAGCAGCTTAGAACGGCCAGGGGTTTACACCGGGGAGCTGTTTTTT.

This clonotype has a single count. V usage is TRBV13 and J usage is TRBJ2-7; 13 bases are a match to TRBD2. The CDR3 runs 17 residues. V lost 4 bases to trimming and J lost 3 bases; unmatched junction nucleotides: 9. Germline V gene sequence: CDR1 PRHDT, CDR2 FYEKMQ (reference sequence). In DNA, the CDR3 is TGTGCCAGCAGCTCTCGGACTAGCGGGAGTAGGGGCTACGAGCAGTACTTC. This gives the protein CASSSRTSGSRGYEQYF.

This clonotype was picked up a small number of times. The chain is built from TRBV29-1 and TRBJ1-2; D remains unclear. Germline assignment: CDR1 SQVTM and CDR2 ANQGSEA. Trimming removed 1 base from V and 7 bases from J, with 4 bases in between. This CDR3 is built from 10 residues. The CDR3 DNA sequence: TGCAGCGTTGAAGGTGTTGGCTACACCTTC. Translating it yields CSVEGVGYTF.

This clonotype was observed many times. The chain couples TRBV7-2 to TRBJ2-1; D not resolved. V dropped 1 base and J dropped 5 bases, with 9 bases sitting between them. Germline-derived CDR1 and CDR2 are SGHTA and FQGNSA. CDR3 size: 14 residues. CDR3 protein: CASSLVGANNEQFF. The CDR3 DNA reads TGTGCCAGCAGCTTAGTAGGCGCGAACAATGAGCAGTTCTTC.

This clonotype turned up a few times. The V call is TRBV29-1, the J call TRBJ2-7; D perhaps matches TRBD2 (6 bases). V was trimmed by 4 bases and J by 3 bases, leaving 13 bases between them. There are 13 residues in the CDR3. Germline V gene data show CDR1 as SQVTM and CDR2 as ANQGSEA. The CDR3 sequence is CSVGNVGGYEQYF. The CDR3 nucleotides read TGCAGCGTTGGGAATGTGGGGGGCTACGAGCAGTACTTC.

The chain uses TRBV20-1 and TRBJ1-1; TRBD1 matches 10 bases. This CDR3 has 15 residues. V gave up 6 bases and J gave up 5 bases; unmatched junction bases: 12. Looked up from germline, CDR1 is DFQATT and CDR2 is SNEGSKA (reference sequence). Here the CDR3 reads CSALETGGGWTEAFF. CDR3 sequence (DNA): TGCAGTGCCCTGGAGACAGGGGGCGGGTGGACTGAAGCTTTCTTT.

V is TRBV10-3 and J is TRBJ2-1; TRBD2 agrees at 12 bases. With 9 bases clipped from V and 7 bases from J, the junction kept 10 bases outside the gene matches. Germline CDR1 is ENHRY and CDR2 is SYGVKD. The CDR3 runs to 15 residues. The CDR3: CAMKGGLAGLNEQFF. In DNA, the CDR3 is TGTGCCATGAAAGGCGGACTAGCGGGGTTAAATGAGCAGTTCTTC.

The table lists this clonotype with a few counts. This chain joins TRBV30 and TRBJ1-5, with D possibly TRBD1 on 5 matching bases. Germline-derived CDR1 and CDR2 are GTSNPN and SVGIG (reference sequence). The CDR3 totals 15 residues. The V end lost 1 base, the J end lost 4 bases, and 14 bases lay between the germline ends. In DNA form, the CDR3 reads TGTGCCTGGAGTGGGGCGGCAGGGAATAATCAGCCCCAGCATTTT. Its translation is CAWSGAAGNNQPQHF. Full variable domain (rest looked up from reference TRBV30 and TRBJ1-5): SQTIHQWPATLVQPVGSPLSLECTVEGTSNPNLYWYRQAAGRGLQLLFYSVGIGQISSEVPQNLSASRPQDRQFILSSKKLLLSDSGFYLCAWSGAAGNNQPQHFGDGTRLSIL.

The rearrangement uses TRBV29-1 and TRBJ2-1; D gene uncertain. In germline, CDR1 is SQVTM, CDR2 ANQGSEA. The CDR3 is made up of 16 amino acids. Trimming took off 0 bases at V and 3 bases at J, with 15 bases between the two ends. In nucleotides, the CDR3 is TGCAGCGTTGAAGATCCTGGTGACATAAACTACAATGAGCAGTTCTTC. It encodes CSVEDPGDINYNEQFF.

This clonotype occurred a few times. The chain couples TRBV27 to TRBJ2-7, with a weak D call TRBD1 (5 bases). There are 12 residues in the CDR3. Germline assignment: CDR1 MNHEY and CDR2 SMNVEV (reference sequence). Trimming removed 3 bases from V and 5 bases from J, with 8 bases in between. DNA for the CDR3: TGTGCCAGCAGTTTGTCAGGGAACGAGCAGTACTTC. Translating gives CASSLSGNEQYF.

The chain is built from TRBV4-1 and TRBJ2-5, with 7 bases identical to TRBD2. V was pared by 0 bases and J by 5 bases, with 18 bases of the junction left unmatched. CDR1 is MGHRA, CDR2 YSYEKL, per germline. CDR3 length: 19 residues. The CDR3 DNA reads as TGCGCCAGCAGCCAAGAACGGTGGTTAGGTAGCGGGTATCGGGAGACCCAGTACTTC. Amino acid sequence: CASSQERWLGSGYRETQYF.

The J gene is TRBJ2-5, the V gene TRBV3-1, with D maybe TRBD1 (5 bases). Trimming took 4 bases from V and 1 from J, leaving 13 bases between them. Germline-derived CDR1 and CDR2 are LGHDT and YNNKEL (reference sequence). The length of the CDR3 is 15 residues. CDR3 in DNA: TGTGCCAGCAGCCTCCTGACAGACCCCCAAGAGACCCAGTACTTC. Its translation: CASSLLTDPQETQYF.

A few counts support this clonotype. The chain joins TRBV11-1 to TRBJ2-5; D is unclear. Germline assignment: CDR1 SGHAT and CDR2 FQDESV (reference sequence). The CDR3 runs to 11 residues. V was clipped by 6 bases and J by 4 bases, with 6 bases between them. This CDR3 reads CASRLGETQYF. The CDR3 DNA reads TGTGCCAGCAGATTGGGAGAGACCCAGTACTTC.

This clonotype was observed many times. The J gene is TRBJ2-7, the V gene TRBV20-1; perhaps TRBD1 as D (5 bases). Looked up from germline, CDR1 is DFQATT and CDR2 is SNEGSKA (reference sequence). Trimming left V 3 bases short and J 1 base short, with 7 bases between. This CDR3 contains 12 residues. CDR3 sequence (DNA): TGCAGTGCTAGGCAGGGATCCTACGAGCAGTACTTC. Protein: CSARQGSYEQYF.

The V call is TRBV10-2, the J call TRBJ2-5; a weak D match, TRBD1 (6 bases). CDR1 is WSHSY and CDR2 is SAAADI in the germline V gene. V shed 6 bases and J shed 5 bases, with 16 bases lying between them. The CDR3 loop spans 14 amino acids. CDR3 bases: TGCGCCAGCAGGCACCTGACAGGCGGGGAGACCCAGTACTTC. Translating it yields CASRHLTGGETQYF.

The rearrangement joins TRBV20-1 to TRBJ2-3, with D uncertain. V lost 2 bases and J lost 5, with 14 bases in between. The V gene's germline CDR1 is DFQATT and CDR2 SNEGSKA (reference sequence). The CDR3 runs 14 residues. For the CDR3, the DNA is TGCAGTGCTAGAAAGGGTCTGGTCTTAGATACGCAGTATTTT. Translation: CSARKGLVLDTQYF.

This clonotype showed up just a few times. V and J are TRBV3-1 and TRBJ2-2; maybe TRBD2 (5 bases). Germline V gene sequence: CDR1 LGHDT, CDR2 YNNKEL (reference sequence). The CDR3 length is 15 residues. V gave up 1 base and J gave up 3 bases, with 9 bases separating them. The CDR3 loop is CASSQASWDTGELFF. CDR3 DNA: TGTGCCAGCAGCCAAGCTAGCTGGGACACCGGGGAGCTGTTTTTT.

This chain joins TRBV7-2 and TRBJ2-5; weak D call: TRBD1 (6 bases). This CDR3 region has 15 residues. Germline assignment: CDR1 SGHTA and CDR2 FQGNSA. With 5 bases removed from V and 3 bases from J, the gap between germline ends came to 16 bases. The CDR3: CASSRPDTGKETQYF. CDR3 coding DNA: TGTGCCAGCAGCAGGCCTGACACAGGGAAAGAGACCCAGTACTTC. Looking up the rest from reference TRBV7-2 and TRBJ2-5 gives the full variable domain: GAGVSQSPSNKVTEKGKDVELRCDPISGHTALYWYRQSLGQGLEFLIYFQGNSAPDKSGLPSDRFSAERTGGSVSTLTIQRTQQEDSAVYLCASSRPDTGKETQYFGPGTRLLVL.

This clonotype was recorded at least ten times. The CDR3 is CASSLVTGGNSPLHF. The CDR3 DNA reads TGTGCCAGCAGTTTGGTTACAGGGGGGAATTCACCCCTCCACTTT. The chain employs TRBV27 and TRBJ1-6; TRBD1 agrees at 8 bases. The CDR3 runs 15 residues. CDR1 and CDR2 from the germline V gene are MNHEY and SMNVEV (reference sequence). With 3 bases clipped from V and 7 bases from J, the junction kept 5 bases outside the gene matches.

This chain uses TRBV29-1 with TRBJ1-4; weak D call: TRBD1 (5 bases). With 4 bases removed from V and 10 bases from J, the gap between germline ends came to 25 bases. This CDR3 is 16 amino acids long. Per germline, CDR1 SQVTM and CDR2 ANQGSEA. The DNA for the CDR3 is TGCAGCGTTGTTGATGGAGTGGGCAGCGCCGGGGGAAAACTGTTTTTT. Its translation: CSVVDGVGSAGGKLFF.

This clonotype was observed at least ten times. J is TRBJ2-3 and V is TRBV7-2, with 9 bases lining up with TRBD1. V dropped 5 bases and J dropped 4; count of bases not matched to a gene: 4. Looked up from germline, CDR1 is SGHTA and CDR2 is FQGNSA. The CDR3 covers 14 residues. CDR3 DNA sequence: TGTGCCAGCAGCCCGGGACAGGGTTCAGATACGCAGTATTTT. It translates to CASSPGQGSDTQYF.

This clonotype has more than one count but fewer than ten. The V call is TRBV3-1, the J call TRBJ1-1; D unresolved. Trimming shortened V by 3 bases and J by 1 base, and 12 bases separated the two germline ends. The CDR3 is made up of 15 amino acids. In germline, CDR1 is LGHDT, CDR2 YNNKEL (reference sequence). The CDR3 DNA reads as TGTGCCAGCAGCCAGTGGCAGGTGAAGAACACTGAAGCTTTCTTT. Protein sequence: CASSQWQVKNTEAFF.

This clonotype appeared a few times. The gene calls are TRBV18 and TRBJ2-1, with D possibly matching TRBD2 (6 bases). The germline gives CDR1 KGHSH, CDR2 LQKENI. V lost 0 bases, J lost 7 bases, and 13 bases lay in between. This CDR3 is built from 15 residues. In nucleotides, the CDR3 is TGTGCCAGCTCACCACCTAGCGGAACCGTTAATGAGCAGTTCTTC. Protein: CASSPPSGTVNEQFF.

The CDR3 loop reads CASSQDSGRAVETQYF. In nucleotides, the CDR3 is TGCGCCAGCAGCCAAGATTCTGGCAGAGCTGTTGAGACCCAGTACTTC. The chain has TRBV4-3 and TRBJ2-5; D is ambiguous. The V end lost 0 bases, the J end lost 5 bases, and 16 bases lay between the germline ends. Germline V gene sequence: CDR1 LGHNA, CDR2 YSLEER. The CDR3 is made up of 16 amino acids.

The rearrangement links TRBV5-6 to TRBJ2-3, with D unresolved. The length of the CDR3 is 13 residues. Germline V gives CDR1 SGHDT, CDR2 YYEEEE. Trimming stripped 4 bases from V and 2 bases from J, with 8 bases between. CDR3 nucleotide sequence: TGTGCCAGCAGCCAGGATCCCACAGATACGCAGTATTTT. This gives the protein CASSQDPTDTQYF.

This clonotype occurred a few times. DNA of the CDR3: TGTGCCAGCAGCGTAGGTCCTTCAGGGGGCACAGATACGCAGTATTTT. Its translation is CASSVGPSGGTDTQYF. V usage is TRBV9 and J usage is TRBJ2-3, with TRBD1 as a possible D gene (6 bases). V was shortened by 0 bases and J by 1 base, with 12 bases between the two germline ends. The germline gives CDR1 SGDLS, CDR2 YYNGEE. The CDR3 runs to 16 residues.

This clonotype was counted at least ten times. The chain couples TRBV7-8 to TRBJ2-7; D perhaps matches TRBD1 (6 bases). The ends were cut back, 1 base at V and 1 base at J, with 14 bases in the middle. This CDR3 contains 16 residues. The germline gives CDR1 SGHVS, CDR2 FQNEAQ. The CDR3: CASSLDSVGGSYEQYV. CDR3 coding DNA: TGTGCCAGCAGCTTAGATTCTGTAGGGGGATCCTACGAGCAGTACGTC.

In this sample, this clonotype turned up many times. The chain recombines TRBV9 with TRBJ1-1; TRBD1 might be the D (6 bases). Looked up from germline, CDR1 is SGDLS and CDR2 is YYNGEE. Trimming shortened V by 0 bases and J by 6 bases, and 15 bases separated the two germline ends. CDR3 length equals 15 residues. The CDR3 loop is CASSVGPTGWAEAFF. As DNA, the CDR3 is TGTGCCAGCAGCGTAGGCCCTACAGGGTGGGCTGAAGCTTTCTTT.

This rearrangement joins TRBV19 to TRBJ2-1, with D perhaps matching TRBD1 (6 bases). CDR1 and CDR2 (germline): LNHDA, SQIVND (reference sequence). The CDR3 is made up of 15 amino acids. The V end was cut by 6 bases, the J end by 9 bases, with 21 bases between. The CDR3 DNA reads as TGTGCCAGTAGCTACAGGGTCGACAACTTGGCTGAGCAGTTCTTC. The encoded protein is CASSYRVDNLAEQFF.

This chain joins TRBV29-1 and TRBJ2-5; the D is unclear. The V gene lost 7 bases and the J gene lost 5 bases, with 14 bases spanning the gap. The CDR3 has 12 amino acids. Germline V gene data show CDR1 as SQVTM and CDR2 as ANQGSEA. The CDR3 region has the DNA TGCAGCGCAAAACGAGGTCGCGAGACCCAGTACTTC. Its translation: CSAKRGRETQYF. Drawing the rest from reference TRBV29-1 and TRBJ2-5, the complete variable domain is SAVISQKPSRDICQRGTSLTIQCQVDSQVTMMFWYRQQPGQSLTLIATANQGSEATYESGFVIDKFPISRPNLTFSTLTVSNMSPEDSSIYLCSAKRGRETQYFGPGTRLLVL.